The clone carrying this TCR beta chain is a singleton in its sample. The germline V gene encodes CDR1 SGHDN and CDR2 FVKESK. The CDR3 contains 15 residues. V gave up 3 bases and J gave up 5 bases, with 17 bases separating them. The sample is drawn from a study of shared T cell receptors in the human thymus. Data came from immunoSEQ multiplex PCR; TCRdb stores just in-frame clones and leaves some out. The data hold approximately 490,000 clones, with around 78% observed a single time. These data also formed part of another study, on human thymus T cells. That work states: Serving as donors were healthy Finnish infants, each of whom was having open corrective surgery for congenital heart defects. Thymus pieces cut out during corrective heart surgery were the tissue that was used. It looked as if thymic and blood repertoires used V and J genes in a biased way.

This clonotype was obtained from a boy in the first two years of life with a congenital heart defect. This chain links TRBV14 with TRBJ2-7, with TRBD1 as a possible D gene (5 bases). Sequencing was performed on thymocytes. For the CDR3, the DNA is TGTGCCAGCAGCCAGACTCGTCAGGGCCCCCACGAGCAGTACTTC. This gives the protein CASSQTRQGPHEQYF.